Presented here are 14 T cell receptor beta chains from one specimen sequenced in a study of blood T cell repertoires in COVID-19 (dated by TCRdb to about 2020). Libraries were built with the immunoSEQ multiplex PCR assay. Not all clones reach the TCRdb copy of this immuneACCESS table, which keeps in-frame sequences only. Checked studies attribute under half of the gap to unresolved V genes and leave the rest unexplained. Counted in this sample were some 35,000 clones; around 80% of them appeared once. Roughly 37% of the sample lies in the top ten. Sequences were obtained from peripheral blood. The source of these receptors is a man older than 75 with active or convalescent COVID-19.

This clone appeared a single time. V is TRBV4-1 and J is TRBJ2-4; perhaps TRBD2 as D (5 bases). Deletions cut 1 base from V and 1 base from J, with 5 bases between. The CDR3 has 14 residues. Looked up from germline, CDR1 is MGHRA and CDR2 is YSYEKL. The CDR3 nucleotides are TGCGCCAGCAGCCAAGGGAGGGCCAAAAACATTCAGTACTTC. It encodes CASSQGRAKNIQYF.

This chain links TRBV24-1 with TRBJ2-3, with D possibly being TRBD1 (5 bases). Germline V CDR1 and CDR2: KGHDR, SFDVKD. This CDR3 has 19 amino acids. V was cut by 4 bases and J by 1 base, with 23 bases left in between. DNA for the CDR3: TGTGCCACCAGTGACGTAGGGGAAGGCACCCTCCGAGGCACAGATACGCAGTATTTT. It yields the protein CATSDVGEGTLRGTDTQYF.

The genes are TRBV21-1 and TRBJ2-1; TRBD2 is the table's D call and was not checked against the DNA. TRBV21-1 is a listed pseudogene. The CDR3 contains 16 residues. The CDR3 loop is CASSKGLAGGYNEQFF. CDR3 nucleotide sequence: TGTGCCAGCAGCAAGGGCCTAGCGGGAGGTTACAATGAGCAGTTCTTC.

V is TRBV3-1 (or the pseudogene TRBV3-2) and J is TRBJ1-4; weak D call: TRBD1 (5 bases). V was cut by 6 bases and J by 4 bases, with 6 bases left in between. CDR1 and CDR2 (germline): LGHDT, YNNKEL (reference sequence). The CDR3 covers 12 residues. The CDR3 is CASRQGNEKLFF. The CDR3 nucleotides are TGTGCCAGCAGGCAGGGTAATGAAAAACTGTTTTTT.

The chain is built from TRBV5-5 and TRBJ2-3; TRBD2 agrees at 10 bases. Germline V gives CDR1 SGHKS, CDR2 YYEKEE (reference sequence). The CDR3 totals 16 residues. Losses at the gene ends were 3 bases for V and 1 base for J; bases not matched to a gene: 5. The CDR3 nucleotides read TGTGCCAGCAGCTCCCGGACTAGCGGAGGCACAGATACGCAGTATTTT. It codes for CASSSRTSGGTDTQYF. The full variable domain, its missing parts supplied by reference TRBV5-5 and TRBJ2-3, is DAGVTQSPTHLIKTRGQQVTLRCSPISGHKSVSWYQQVLGQGPQFIFQYYEKEERGRGNFPDRFSARQFPNYSSELNVNALLLGDSALYLCASSSRTSGGTDTQYFGPGTRLTVL.

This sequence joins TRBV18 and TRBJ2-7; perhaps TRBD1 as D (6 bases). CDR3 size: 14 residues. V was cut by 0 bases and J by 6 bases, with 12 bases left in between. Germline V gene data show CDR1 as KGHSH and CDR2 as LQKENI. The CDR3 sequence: CASSPPGQGSEQYF. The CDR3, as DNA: TGTGCCAGCTCACCACCGGGCCAGGGGAGCGAGCAGTACTTC.

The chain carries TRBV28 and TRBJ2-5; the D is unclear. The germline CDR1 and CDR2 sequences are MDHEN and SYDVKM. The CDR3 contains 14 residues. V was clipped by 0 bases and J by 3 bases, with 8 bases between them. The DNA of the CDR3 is TGTGCCAGCAGTTTATGGACTCTTAAAGAGACCCAGTACTTC. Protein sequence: CASSLWTLKETQYF.

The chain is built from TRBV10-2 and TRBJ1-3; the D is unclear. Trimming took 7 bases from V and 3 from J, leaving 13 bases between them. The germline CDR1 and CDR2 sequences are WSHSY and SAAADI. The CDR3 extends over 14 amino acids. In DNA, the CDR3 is TGCGCCAGCACTCGCGGGAAGGATGGAAACACCATATATTTT. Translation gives CASTRGKDGNTIYF.

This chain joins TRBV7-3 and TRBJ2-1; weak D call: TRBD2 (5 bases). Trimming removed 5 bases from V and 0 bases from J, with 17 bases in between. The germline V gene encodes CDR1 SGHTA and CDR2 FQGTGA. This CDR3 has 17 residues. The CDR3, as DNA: TGTGCCAGCAGCCAACTACCTCTAGCATCCTCCTACAATGAGCAGTTCTTC. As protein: CASSQLPLASSYNEQFF.

The CDR3 coding sequence is TGTGCCAGCAGCTTAGCGGGAGGTTACAATGAGCAGTTCTTC. As protein: CASSLAGGYNEQFF. The chain uses TRBV7-3 and TRBJ2-1; 8 bases line up with TRBD2. The germline gives CDR1 SGHTA, CDR2 FQGTGA. This CDR3 has 14 amino acids. J gave up 4 bases and V 2 bases, and 1 base lay outside the gene matches. Filled out from reference TRBV7-3 and TRBJ2-1, the complete variable domain reads GAGVSQTPSNKVTEKGKYVELRCDPISGHTALYWYRQSLGQGPEFLIYFQGTGAADDSGLPNDRFFAVRPEGSVSTLKIQRTERGDSAVYLCASSLAGGYNEQFFGPGTRLTVL.

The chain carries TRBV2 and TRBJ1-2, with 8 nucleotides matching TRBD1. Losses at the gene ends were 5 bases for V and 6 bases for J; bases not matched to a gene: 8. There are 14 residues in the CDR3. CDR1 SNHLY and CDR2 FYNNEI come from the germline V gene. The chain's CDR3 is CASSRDRRLDGYTF. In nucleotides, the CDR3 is TGTGCCAGCAGTCGGGACAGGCGTCTCGATGGCTACACCTTC.

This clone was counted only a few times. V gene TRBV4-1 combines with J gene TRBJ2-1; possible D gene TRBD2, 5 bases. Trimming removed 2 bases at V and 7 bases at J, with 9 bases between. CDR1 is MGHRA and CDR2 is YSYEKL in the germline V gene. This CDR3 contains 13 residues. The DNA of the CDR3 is TGCGCCAGCAGCCAATGGGAGTTAAATGAGCAGTTCTTC. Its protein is CASSQWELNEQFF.

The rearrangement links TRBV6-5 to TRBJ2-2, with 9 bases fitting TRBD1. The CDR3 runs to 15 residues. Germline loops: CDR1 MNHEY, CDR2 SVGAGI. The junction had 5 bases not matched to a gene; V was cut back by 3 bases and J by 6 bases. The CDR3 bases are TGTGCCAGCAGTTATGCGACAGGGGGGGCCGGGGAGCTGTTTTTT. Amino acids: CASSYATGGAGELFF.

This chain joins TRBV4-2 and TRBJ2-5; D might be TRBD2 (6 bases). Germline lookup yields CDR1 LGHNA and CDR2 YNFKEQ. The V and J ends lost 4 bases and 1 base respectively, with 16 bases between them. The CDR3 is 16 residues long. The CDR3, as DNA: TGTGCCAGCAGCCTCAAGAATAGCGGTCCCCAAGAGACCCAGTACTTC. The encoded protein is CASSLKNSGPQETQYF.